This TCR beta chain is from a study of cytomegalovirus exposure and HLA in healthy donors. Sequencing used immunoSEQ multiplex PCR; TCRdb keeps in-frame clones, though not all of them. The sample shows about 100,000 clones, over 85% of them seen only once. The CDR3 has 13 residues. Per the germline V gene, CDR1 is SGDLS and CDR2 is YYNGEE. V lost 0 bases, J lost 4 bases, and 6 bases lay in between. Among the roughly 110 subjects of the validation cohort, separate from the approximately 660-subject first cohort, were the donors. The sequence derives from a woman between 18 and 30 years old in good health and CMV-seronegative. The rearrangement uses TRBV9 and TRBJ2-3; no clear D. What was sequenced was PBMCs. CDR3 in DNA: TGTGCCAGCAGCGTAGCCCCTCCAGATACGCAGTATTTT. Protein: CASSVAPPDTQYF. Combining the CDR3 with reference TRBV9 and TRBJ2-3 gives the whole variable domain DSGVTQTPKHLITATGQRVTLRCSPRSGDLSVYWYQQSLDQGLQFLIQYYNGEERAKGNILERFSAQQFPDLHSELNLSSLELGDSALYFCASSVAPPDTQYFGPGTRLTVL.